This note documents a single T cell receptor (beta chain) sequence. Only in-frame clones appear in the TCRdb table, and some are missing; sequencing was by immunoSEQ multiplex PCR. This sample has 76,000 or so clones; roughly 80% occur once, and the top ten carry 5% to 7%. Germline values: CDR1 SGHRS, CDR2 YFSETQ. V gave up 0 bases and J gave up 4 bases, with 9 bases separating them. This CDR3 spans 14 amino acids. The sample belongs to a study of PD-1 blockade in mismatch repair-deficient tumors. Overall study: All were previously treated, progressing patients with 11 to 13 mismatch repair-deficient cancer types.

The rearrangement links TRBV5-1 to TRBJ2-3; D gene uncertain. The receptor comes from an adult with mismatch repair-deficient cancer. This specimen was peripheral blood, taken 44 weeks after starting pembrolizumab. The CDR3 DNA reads TGCGCCAGCAGCTTGGGCGCGCAGGCAGATACGCAGTATTTT. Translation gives CASSLGAQADTQYF.